This entry lists 5 T cell receptor beta chains sequenced from one sample in a study of blood T cell repertoires in COVID-19. Assay: immunoSEQ multiplex PCR; the TCRdb copy retains only in-frame clones and omits some. Here the sample spans 50,000 to 60,000 clones, 89% being singletons. Sequenced input: peripheral blood. Receptor source: a man in his sixties with acute or convalescent COVID-19.

The chain links TRBV12-3 or TRBV12-4 to TRBJ2-5; 7 bases map to TRBD1. This CDR3 contains 12 residues. V dropped 6 bases and J dropped 4; count of bases not matched to a gene: 2. CDR3 sequence (DNA): TGTGCCAGCAGAGGGGGCTCAGAGACCCAGTACTTC. Amino acid sequence: CASRGGSETQYF.

The chain joins TRBV7-2 to TRBJ2-7; D is possibly TRBD1 (6 bases). The CDR3 loop spans 15 amino acids. The germline V and J ends were trimmed by 3 bases and 9 bases, with 21 bases remaining between them. Germline-derived CDR1 and CDR2 are SGHTA and FQGNSA. The CDR3 region has the DNA TGTGCCAGCAGCTTTCAAGGGGGAAAGGGGGTTGGGCAGTACTTC. This gives the protein CASSFQGGKGVGQYF.

This clone was observed a single time. The chain has TRBV12-3 or TRBV12-4 and TRBJ1-2; TRBD1 is a possible D gene (6 bases). V was cut by 6 bases and J by 13 bases, with 15 bases left in between. This CDR3 comprises 11 residues. For the CDR3, the DNA is TGTGCCAGCAGCGGACAGTGGATTATCACCTTC. Protein sequence: CASSGQWIITF.

With regard to this clone: Other DNA sequences within the sample encode an identical CDR3. V is TRBV5-1 and J is TRBJ1-3, with D tentatively TRBD1 (5 bases). This CDR3 is 14 amino acids long. The V gene's germline CDR1 is SGHRS and CDR2 YFSETQ. The germline V and J ends were trimmed by 0 bases and 2 bases, with 6 bases remaining between them. The chain's CDR3 is CASSLEGTGNTIYF. The DNA for the CDR3 is TGCGCCAGCAGCTTGGAGGGGACTGGAAACACCATATATTTT.

V and J are TRBV19 and TRBJ1-2, with a tentative D call TRBD1 (6 bases). Deletions cut 5 bases from V and 2 bases from J, with 15 bases between. This CDR3 is 15 amino acids long. CDR1 and CDR2 (germline): LNHDA, SQIVND (reference sequence). CDR3 DNA sequence: TGTGCCAGTAGTGCGAGTTGGACAGCGAACTATGGCTACACCTTC. This translates into CASSASWTANYGYTF. Drawing the rest from reference TRBV19 and TRBJ1-2, the complete variable domain is DGGITQSPKYLFRKEGQNVTLSCEQNLNHDAMYWYRQDPGQGLRLIYYSQIVNDFQKGDIAEGYSVSREKKESFPLTVTSAQKNPTAFYLCASSASWTANYGYTFGSGTRLTVV.